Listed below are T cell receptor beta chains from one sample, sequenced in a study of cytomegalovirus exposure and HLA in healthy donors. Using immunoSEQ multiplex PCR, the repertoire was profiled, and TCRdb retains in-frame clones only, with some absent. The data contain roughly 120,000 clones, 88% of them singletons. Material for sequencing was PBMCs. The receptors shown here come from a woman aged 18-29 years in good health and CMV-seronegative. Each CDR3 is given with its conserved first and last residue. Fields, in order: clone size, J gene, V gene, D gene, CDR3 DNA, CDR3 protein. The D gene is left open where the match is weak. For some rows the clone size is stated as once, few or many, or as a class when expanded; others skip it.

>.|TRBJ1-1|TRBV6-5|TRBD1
TGTGCCAGCACCAATGGTCACAGGGGTAACACTGAAGCTTTCTTT
CASTNGHRGNTEAFF
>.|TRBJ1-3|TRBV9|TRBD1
TGTGCCAGCAGCGCGACAGGGCCGAGGGCTGGAAACACCATATATTTT
CASSATGPRAGNTIYF
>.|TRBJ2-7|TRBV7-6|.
TGTGCCAGCACCCAATTAGCGCGGGTGACGACTTCACGGACCTACGAGCAGTACTTC
CASTQLARVTTSRTYEQYF
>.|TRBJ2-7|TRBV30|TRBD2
TGTGCCTGGAGTGTAACTAGCGTCTACGAGCAGTACTTC
CAWSVTSVYEQYF
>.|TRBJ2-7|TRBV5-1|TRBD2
TGCGCCAGCAGCTGGACTAGCGGGAGGGCGAGGTACGAGCAGTACTTC
CASSWTSGRARYEQYF
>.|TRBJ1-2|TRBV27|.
TGTGCCAGCAGCCCCCTGGGGGGGCTCGGCTACACCTTC
CASSPLGGLGYTF
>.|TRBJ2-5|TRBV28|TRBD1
TGTGCCACAGATGACAGGGCGGAGACCCAGTACTTC
CATDDRAETQYF
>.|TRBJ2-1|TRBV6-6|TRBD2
TGTGCCAGCCAGACTAGCGGGAGGAGGGAGCAGTTCTTC
CASQTSGRREQFF
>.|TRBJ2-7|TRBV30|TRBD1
TGTGCCTGGACTCCCGGGACAGGGTTGTACGAGCAGTACTTC
CAWTPGTGLYEQYF
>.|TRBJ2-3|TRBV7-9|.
TGTGCCAGCAGCCAGCCCGGGGGTACGCAGTATTTT
CASSQPGGTQYF
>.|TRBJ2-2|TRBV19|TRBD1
TGTGCCAGTAGACTGGGACAGACAAACACCGGGGAGCTGTTTTTT
CASRLGQTNTGELFF
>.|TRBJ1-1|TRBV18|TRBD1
TGTGCCAGCTCACATACAGGGGGGGAGGCTGAAGCTTTCTTT
CASSHTGGEAEAFF
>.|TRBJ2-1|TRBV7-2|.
TGTGCCAGCAGCCTAGGCGGTAGCAATGAGCAGTTCTTC
CASSLGGSNEQFF
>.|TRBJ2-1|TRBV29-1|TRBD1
TGCAGCGTTTTGGGACAGGGTCTAAGTGAGCAGTTCTTC
CSVLGQGLSEQFF
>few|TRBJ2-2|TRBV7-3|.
TGTGCCAGCAGCTTAGTTCCGGACACCGGGGAGCTGTTTTTT
CASSLVPDTGELFF
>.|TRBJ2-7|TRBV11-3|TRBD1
TGTGCCAGCTCCCAGGGACAGGCTAGCTCCTACGAGCAGTACTTC
CASSQGQASSYEQYF
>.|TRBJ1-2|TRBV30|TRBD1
TGTGCCTGGAGTAGACAGGGGACGCCGGAGGGCTACACCTTC
CAWSRQGTPEGYTF
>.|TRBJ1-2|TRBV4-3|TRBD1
TGCGCCAGCAGCTTACAGGGGGATGGCTACACCTTC
CASSLQGDGYTF
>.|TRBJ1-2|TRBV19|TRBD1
TGTGCCAGTAGCCCACAGGGGTATGACTATGGCTACACCTTC
CASSPQGYDYGYTF
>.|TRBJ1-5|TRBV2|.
TGTGCCAGCACCCCGCGGGGAATTAGCAATCAGCCCCAGCATTTT
CASTPRGISNQPQHF
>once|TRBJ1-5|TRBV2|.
TGTGCCAGCAGTCCATGGGGAGATCAGCCCCAGCATTTT
CASSPWGDQPQHF
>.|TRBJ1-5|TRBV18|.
TGTGCCAGCTCACCACCGAACAGGGAAAATCAGCCCCAGCATTTT
CASSPPNRENQPQHF
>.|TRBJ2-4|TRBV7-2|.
TGTGCCAGCACCGCACTGATAGCCAAAAACATTCAGTACTTC
CASTALIAKNIQYF
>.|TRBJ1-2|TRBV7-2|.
TGTGCCAGCAGCTTAGATTCGAGAGCTAACTATGGCTACACCTTC
CASSLDSRANYGYTF
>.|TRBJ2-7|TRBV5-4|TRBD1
TGTGCCAGCAGCTTTCCGGCCGGGACAGGGGGCTACGAGCAGTACTTC
CASSFPAGTGGYEQYF
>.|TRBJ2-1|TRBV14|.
TGTGCCAGCAGCCACCGAGGAGGGAGTGGTGAGCAGTTCTTC
CASSHRGGSGEQFF
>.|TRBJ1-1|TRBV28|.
TGTGCCAGCAGTTTCGCCCATATACACCTGAACACTGAAGCTTTCTTT
CASSFAHIHLNTEAFF
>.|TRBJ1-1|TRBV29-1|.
TGCAGCTCGGGGGGAGGGAACACTGAAGCTTTCTTT
CSSGGGNTEAFF
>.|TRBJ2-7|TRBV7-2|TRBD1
TGTGCCAGCAGCTTAGGCGGACAGGGTTTTTACTTC
CASSLGGQGFYF
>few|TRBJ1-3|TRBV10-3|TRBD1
TGTGCCATCATGGGACAGCCTGACTCTGGAAACACCATATATTTT
CAIMGQPDSGNTIYF
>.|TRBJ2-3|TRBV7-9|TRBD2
TGTGCCAGCAGCTCCCCGAGACTAGCGGGGGGGCATGGAGATACGCAGTATTTT
CASSSPRLAGGHGDTQYF
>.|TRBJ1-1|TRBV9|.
TGTGCCAGCAGCGTACACGGCGGGGCTAAACCTGAAGCTTTCTTT
CASSVHGGAKPEAFF
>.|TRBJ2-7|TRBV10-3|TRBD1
TGTGCCATCAGTGACGGGGACAGCTACGAGCAGTACTTC
CAISDGDSYEQYF
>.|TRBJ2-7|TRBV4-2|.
TGTGCCAGCAGCCAAGGCGCTACTGACAGTCCCGAGCAGTACTTC
CASSQGATDSPEQYF
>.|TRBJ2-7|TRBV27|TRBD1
TGTGCCAGCAGTTTAAACCGGGACAGGGGCTACGAGCAGTACTTC
CASSLNRDRGYEQYF
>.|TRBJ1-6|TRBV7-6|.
TGTGCCAGCAGCCGACAGATAGATAATTCACCCCTCCACTTT
CASSRQIDNSPLHF
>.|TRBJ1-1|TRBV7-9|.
TGTGCCAGCAGCTTAGATACTACTGAAGCTTTCTTT
CASSLDTTEAFF
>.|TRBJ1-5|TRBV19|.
TGTGCCAGTAGTATAAGTGAGCACCATAGCAATCAGCCCCAGCATTTT
CASSISEHHSNQPQHF
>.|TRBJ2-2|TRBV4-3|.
TGCGCCAGCAGCCAAGTGGAGAGGGACACCGGGGAGCTGTTTTTT
CASSQVERDTGELFF
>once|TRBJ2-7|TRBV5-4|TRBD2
TGTGCCAGCAGCTCTTCAGCGGGGATCGCCTACGAGCAGTACTTC
CASSSSAGIAYEQYF
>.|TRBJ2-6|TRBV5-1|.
TGCGCCAGCACGGTAGGGAGCAACTCTGGGGCCAACGTCCTGACTTTC
CASTVGSNSGANVLTF
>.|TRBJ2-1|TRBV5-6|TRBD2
TGTGCCAGCAGCCAGGGACTAGCGGGCTACAATGAGCAGTTCTTC
CASSQGLAGYNEQFF
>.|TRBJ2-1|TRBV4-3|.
TGCGCCAGCAGCCAAGTACTAGAAAGTGAGCAGTTCTTC
CASSQVLESEQFF
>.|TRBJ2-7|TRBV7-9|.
TGTGCCAGCAGCCTCTCCAGCGGGCCCTACGAGCAGTACTTC
CASSLSSGPYEQYF
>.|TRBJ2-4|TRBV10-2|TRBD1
TGCGCCAGCCGTAGACAGGGGGCAGGAATTCAGTACTTC
CASRRQGAGIQYF
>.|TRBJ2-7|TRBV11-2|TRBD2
TGTGCCAGCAGCTTAGCTAGCGGGATGCCCTACGAGCAGTACTTC
CASSLASGMPYEQYF
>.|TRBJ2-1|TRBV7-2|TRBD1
TGTGCCAGCAGATATGGGGACAGACACAATGAGCAGTTCTTC
CASRYGDRHNEQFF
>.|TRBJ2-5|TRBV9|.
TGTGCCAGCAGCGTAGACGCGCCAGAGACCCAGTACTTC
CASSVDAPETQYF
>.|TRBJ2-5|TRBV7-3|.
TGTGCCAGCAGCTCGGCAACAGGAGAGACCCAGTACTTC
CASSSATGETQYF
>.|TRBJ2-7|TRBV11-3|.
TGTGCCAGCAGCTTCCAGACGGGCTACGAGCAGTACTTC
CASSFQTGYEQYF
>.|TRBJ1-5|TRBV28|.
TGTGCCAGCAGTTTAAACGTAAGAGATCAGCCCCAGCATTTT
CASSLNVRDQPQHF
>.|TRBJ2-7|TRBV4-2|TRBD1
TGTGCCAGCAGCCACAGTGGACAGGCCCCCTCCTACGAGCAGTACTTC
CASSHSGQAPSYEQYF